The clone carrying this T cell receptor beta chain occurred many times. The antigen remains undetermined. CDR1 is SGHRS and CDR2 is YFSETQ in the germline V gene. V lost 0 bases, J lost 0 bases, and 24 bases lay in between. The CDR3 is 20 amino acids. The data derive from a study of T-cell reconstitution after alpha-beta-depleted transplantation in children. Findings and limits, study-wide: Some patients' high day-60 TCRbeta diversity was attributed to recipient cells surviving conditioning. Hyperexpanded clones declined; after one year, newly produced T cells mostly supplied diversity. Expanded clones from the graft, numbering several hundred, reportedly supplied alpha-beta T cells about two months after transplant.

Library preparation (for TCRbeta) was performed with unique molecular identifiers. TCRdb passed the PCR reads through MiXCR, listing each CDR3 protein once. Among 73,000 or so distinct CDR3 sequences listed, 4% to 5% were seen once. This receptor was taken from a boy in the first two years of life who had a stem cell transplant for acute myeloid leukemia, so the T cells may come from the graft donor. The specimen comprised PBMCs, mostly from graft donor cells, sampled 180 days after TCRalphabeta/CD19-depleted stem cell transplant. This chain uses TRBV5-1 with TRBJ1-2; D may be TRBD1 (5 bases). The CDR3 sequence is CASSLAGTTVPLSTNYGYTF. The CDR3 DNA follows: TGCGCCAGCAGCTTGGCGGGAACGACAGTGCCACTCTCTACTAACTATGGCTACACCTTC.